The present T cell receptor beta chain was sequenced within a study of human CD8 memory T cell subsets (dated by TCRdb to about 2020). Looking at the study overall: TCRbeta repertoires of stem-like (TSTEM), progenitor exhausted-like (TPEX) and effector memory CD8+ T cell subsets were compared to assess their clonal relationships. Six donors each provided TSTEM, TPEX and effector memory subsets, from which TCRbeta repertoires were obtained. Findings and caveats that apply to the study as a whole: TSTEM and TPEX subsets showed similarly high normalized Shannon-Wiener diversity, whereas effector memory subsets were comparatively less diverse. Only TCRbeta chains were sequenced, and repertoire comparisons were based on several donors, with testing performed by paired t-tests and Bonferroni correction. Based on Chao1 estimates, TSTEM subsets appeared to have greater repertoire diversity than TPEX subsets, which may reflect a broader range of specificities. Both stem-like subsets shared clonotypes with effector memory cells, but TSTEM and TPEX repertoires overlapped minimally, suggesting distinct antigen spectra.

Spanning cysteine to phenylalanine, the CDR3 consists of 12 amino acids. No coding sequence is recorded. According to the germline V gene, CDR1 reads MDHEN and CDR2 reads SYDVKM. Peripheral blood mononuclear cells were isolated from healthy donor buffy coats by density gradient separation. In the study, total CD8+ T cells were enriched by negative magnetic separation with EasySep or MojoSort CD8+ T cell isolation kits. For each subset, total RNA was extracted using an RNeasy Mini Kit from duplicate vials of about 160,000 sorted CD8+ T cells. PBMCs were used either fresh or after being cryopreserved in fetal bovine serum containing roughly 10% DMSO. Fluorescence-activated cell sorting on a FACSAria III was used to sort the CD8+ T cell subsets to purity. Notes on this clonotype: Its recognized antigen is unknown.

A Human TCR Profiling Kit was used to prepare UMI-labeled 5' RACE TCRbeta libraries. Every TCRbeta library was prepared in parallel with an identical number of PCR cycles. As for the authors' bioinformatics: Each TCRbeta library contained between 3,000 and 18,000 functional CDR3beta clonotypes. MIGEC 1.2.9 handled UMI extraction and consensus assembly, with a minimum of three reads required per UMI. MiXCR 3.0.3 was used to extract the in-frame CDR3beta repertoires. Diversity metrics were computed in VDJtools 1.2.1 after downsampling each sample to 42,000 randomly selected UMIs. For the top 3,000 clones of each sample pair, the repertoire overlap metrics D, R and F2 were calculated in VDJtools. TCRdb reprocessed the reads and lists each CDR3 protein sequence as a single entry, with no DNA. The authors' filters were not applied to this entry. This sample's listing comprises about 11,000 distinct CDR3 sequences. The ten largest clones take up approximately 8.6% of the sample.

The clonotype comes from a human donor in good health. The specimen was CD8+ T cells from PBMCs. The sequence joins TRBV28 to TRBJ1-5. The CDR3 region has the sequence CASCYSNQPQHF.